This T cell receptor beta chain came from a study of CD8+ T cells in alopecia areata. Sorted populations comprised CD4+ and CD8+ T cells obtained from PBMCs. Extraction and reverse transcription of RNA yielded cDNA as the sequencing template. Produced via immunoSEQ multiplex PCR; TCRdb's table is partial and in-frame only. The sample records fewer than 150,000 clones, about 60% being singletons. This CDR3 region has 13 residues. CDR1 is SQVTM and CDR2 is ANQGSEA in the germline V gene. V lost 4 bases to trimming and J lost 7 bases, with 16 bases between them. Comment on this clone: Antigen unknown.

General study points: TCR sharing across patients was less clear than in mice, possibly HLA-related. Lesional tissue from the scalp (especially in alopecia totalis/universalis) showed higher clonality than normal scalp.

V gene TRBV29-1 combines with J gene TRBJ2-5; D remains ambiguous. The sample taken for sequencing was CD4+ T cells sorted from blood. The origin of this receptor is a human donor in good health. The CDR3 loop is CSVASAARGTQYF. CDR3 bases: TGCAGCGTTGCGTCAGCTGCACGCGGGACCCAGTACTTC.